This T cell receptor beta chain appears in the sequencing data of a study of Ad26.COV2.S vaccination and SARS-CoV-2 variants. General study results and limits: The TCR-based breadth and depth measures might underestimate overall T cell responses. CD8+ and CD4+ T cells specific for spike reportedly responded with substantial breadth after vaccination.

Generated by immunoSEQ multiplex PCR, the TCRdb table keeps only in-frame clones and is missing some. The sample has about 350,000 clones; 70% to 90% are singletons. On this clone itself: Antigen specificity is unknown.

Germline V gene sequence: CDR1 SGHTA, CDR2 FQGNSA. Deletions cut 1 base from V and 0 bases from J, with 4 bases between. This CDR3 contains 14 residues. Noted treatment: around 19 received Ad26.COV2.S at low or high dose, single or two shots; 5 received placebo; per-sample allocation not given. Sampling occurred on day 63 after the first vaccine or placebo injection. The source of this sequence is a person between 18 and 60 years old who received the Ad26.COV2.S COVID-19 vaccine or a placebo. The source material was peripheral blood, sampled in a trial of Ad26.COV2.S vaccine versus placebo. V is TRBV7-2 and J is TRBJ2-4; D is ambiguous. The CDR3 loop reads CASSLGIAKNIQYF. Written as DNA, the CDR3 is TGTGCCAGCAGCTTAGGGATAGCCAAAAACATTCAGTACTTC.